The 11 T cell receptor beta chains below come from one sample, sequenced in a study of radiotherapy plus CTLA-4 blockade in lung cancer. The data were produced by immunoSEQ multiplex PCR, yet TCRdb's version contains in-frame clones alone and is incomplete. In the table there are 90,000 to 130,000 clones, 81% of which are singletons. The sample consisted of peripheral blood, taken from a patient treated with radiotherapy plus ipilimumab. Every receptor here comes from a human donor with non-small cell lung cancer that progressed on radiotherapy plus ipilimumab. Some clones in this sample may be carry-over from other donors' samples.

DNA for the CDR3: TGTGCCAGTAGTGTCCAGGGTGGTAATCAGCCCCAGCATTTT. Translating it yields CASSVQGGNQPQHF. The rearrangement joins TRBV19 to TRBJ1-5; the D gene is possibly TRBD1 (5 bases). Trimming took 5 bases from V and 4 from J, leaving 12 bases between them. The germline V gene has CDR1 LNHDA and CDR2 SQIVND (reference sequence). The length of the CDR3 is 14 residues.

J is TRBJ2-5 and V is TRBV7-9; D unresolved. CDR3 size: 14 residues. V was clipped by 6 bases and J by 0 bases, with 11 bases between them. Germline values: CDR1 SEHNR, CDR2 FQNEAQ (reference sequence). The CDR3 reads CASSPGQYQETQYF. Written as DNA, the CDR3 is TGTGCCAGCAGTCCGGGCCAGTACCAAGAGACCCAGTACTTC.

J is TRBJ2-4 and V is TRBV14; D gene uncertain. Per germline, CDR1 SGHDN and CDR2 FVKESK. Trimming removed 4 bases from V and 8 bases from J, with 9 bases in between. The CDR3 extends over 12 amino acids. The CDR3 DNA is TGTGCCAGCAGCCCGGAACCGGACATTCAGTACTTC. Encoded protein: CASSPEPDIQYF. Supplemented by reference TRBV14 and TRBJ2-4, the full variable domain reads EAGVTQFPSHSVIEKGQTVTLRCDPISGHDNLYWYRRVMGKEIKFLLHFVKESKQDESGMPNNRFLAERTGGTYSTLKVQPAELEDSGVYFCASSPEPDIQYFGAGTRLSVL.

This clone was detected once. The J gene is TRBJ2-5, the V gene TRBV7-9; TRBD1 agrees at 7 bases. Germline CDR1 reads SEHNR; CDR2 reads FQNEAQ (reference sequence). The CDR3 sequence is 13 residues long. The V and J ends lost 8 bases and 3 bases, in that order; junction bases with no gene match: 6. The CDR3, as DNA: TGTGCCAGCGGACGACAGGGTAAAGAGACCCAGTACTTC. This translates into CASGRQGKETQYF.

This rearrangement joins TRBV11-3 to TRBJ2-4; D is possibly TRBD1 (6 bases). Trimming took off 4 bases at V and 8 bases at J, with 12 bases between the two ends. This CDR3 is built from 13 residues. Germline CDR1 and CDR2: SGHNT and YENEEA. The chain's CDR3 is CASSSGDRDIQYF. CDR3 DNA: TGTGCCAGCAGCTCAGGGGATCGGGACATTCAGTACTTC.

The chain recombines TRBV5-1 with TRBJ2-3; the match to TRBD2 covers 10 bases. The junction had 10 bases not matched to a gene; V was cut back by 7 bases and J by 8 bases. The V gene's germline CDR1 is SGHRS and CDR2 YFSETQ. CDR3 length: 14 amino acids. In nucleotides, the CDR3 is TGCGCCAGCGGCCCGGGACTAGCGTATGGTACGCAGTATTTT. It translates to CASGPGLAYGTQYF.

The rearrangement joins TRBV27 to TRBJ1-4; D gene unclear. The germline V gene has CDR1 MNHEY and CDR2 SMNVEV (reference sequence). The V and J ends lost 2 bases and 4 bases respectively, with 5 bases between them. This CDR3 spans 13 amino acids. The CDR3 nucleotides read TGTGCCAGCAGTTTACTCCGTAATGAAAAACTGTTTTTT. Its translation is CASSLLRNEKLFF.

Written as DNA, the CDR3 is TGTGCCAGCAAATCCCCGAACTCTGGGGCCAACGTCCTGACTTTC. This translates into CASKSPNSGANVLTF. The V call is TRBV25-1, the J call TRBJ2-6; D uncertain. The CDR3 sequence is 15 residues long. V was trimmed by 7 bases and J by 0 bases, leaving 10 bases between them. Germline V lookup: CDR1 MGHDK, CDR2 SYGVNS.

The V call is TRBV29-1, the J call TRBJ1-1; 7 nucleotides agree with TRBD1. CDR1 is SQVTM and CDR2 is ANQGSEA in the germline V gene. This CDR3 region has 13 residues. V was clipped by 6 bases and J by 1 base; unmatched bases: 5. CDR3 in DNA: TGCAGCGTGAGTGGACAGGCGAACACTGAAGCTTTCTTT. Amino acids: CSVSGQANTEAFF. Filled out from reference TRBV29-1 and TRBJ1-1, the complete variable domain reads SAVISQKPSRDICQRGTSLTIQCQVDSQVTMMFWYRQQPGQSLTLIATANQGSEATYESGFVIDKFPISRPNLTFSTLTVSNMSPEDSSIYLCSVSGQANTEAFFGQGTRLTVV.

About this clone itself: Distinct nucleotide sequences in the sample also encode this CDR3. The chain couples TRBV27 to TRBJ2-7; TRBD1 aligns across 9 bases. CDR3 length: 18 amino acids. Germline CDR1 is MNHEY and CDR2 is SMNVEV (reference sequence). V lost 8 bases, J lost 3 bases, and 20 bases stayed unmatched. The CDR3 coding sequence is TGTGCCAGCGTTCGGTTTTCGTCGATTGGACAGGGGTACTACGAGCAGTACTTC. Its translation: CASVRFSSIGQGYYEQYF.

This chain links TRBV19 with TRBJ1-2; D is unresolved. This CDR3 comprises 13 residues. Germline CDR1 reads LNHDA; CDR2 reads SQIVND (reference sequence). Trimming left V 3 bases short and J 7 bases short, with 12 bases between. The CDR3, as DNA: TGTGCCAGTAGTATGGCTCAGGTACGTGGCTACACCTTC. Translation gives CASSMAQVRGYTF.